These 9 T cell receptor beta chains came from one sample sequenced in a study of blood T cell repertoires in COVID-19. Sequencing was performed with immunoSEQ multiplex PCR; in TCRdb, only in-frame clones are kept and a portion is missing. The table has approximately 250,000 clones, about nine tenths seen once. Sequencing was carried out using PBMCs or T cells enriched from blood (not recorded which). Receptor source: a woman in her thirties or forties with acute COVID-19.

This chain joins TRBV28 and TRBJ2-2; no clear D. The CDR3 is 14 residues long. V lost 4 bases and J 1 base, leaving 7 bases between the germline ends. In germline, CDR1 is MDHEN, CDR2 SYDVKM. CDR3 loop: CASSSAQNTGELFF. The CDR3 coding sequence is TGTGCCAGCAGTTCCGCGCAGAACACCGGGGAGCTGTTTTTT.

For this clone: One end of the junction is discordant with germline, which a read error may explain. This chain connects TRBV18 to TRBJ2-3; 10 positions match TRBD2. The germline CDR1 and CDR2 sequences are KGHSH and LQKENI. This CDR3 spans 14 amino acids. The DNA of the CDR3 is TGTGCCAGCTCACCTACCATGACTAGCGGGCCCCCAGATTTT. It encodes CASSPTMTSGPPDF.

V and J are TRBV18 and TRBJ1-2, with no clear D. The germline V gene has CDR1 KGHSH and CDR2 LQKENI. The CDR3 sequence is 15 residues long. The V gene lost 6 bases and the J gene lost 2 bases, with 16 bases spanning the gap. The CDR3 here is CASSTSSSRNYGYTF. As DNA, the CDR3 is TGTGCCAGCTCCACCTCTAGCAGCAGGAACTATGGCTACACCTTC.

V and J are TRBV2 and TRBJ1-4, with no clear D. The V gene lost 2 bases and the J gene lost 6 bases, with 13 bases spanning the gap. There are 15 residues in the CDR3. Germline CDR1 is SNHLY and CDR2 is FYNNEI. The CDR3 coding sequence is TGTGCCAGCAGTGAAAGCCCCGAGGGATATGAAAAACTGTTTTTT. Its protein product is CASSESPEGYEKLFF.

The rearrangement joins TRBV28 to TRBJ1-5; 7 bases align to TRBD1. Trimming took 10 bases from V and 4 from J; bases not matched to a gene: 31. The CDR3 is 21 residues long. Germline V CDR1 and CDR2: MDHEN, SYDVKM. As DNA, the CDR3 is TGTGCCACCAACTTCCCCCGGGTGAACAGGGGACGTCCAGGGTGGAATCAGCCCCAGCATTTT. Translating it yields CATNFPRVNRGRPGWNQPQHF.

V usage is TRBV19 and J usage is TRBJ2-7, with 14 bases that match TRBD2. The J segment lost 5 bases and the V segment lost 7 bases, leaving 4 bases of the junction unmatched. The germline V gene encodes CDR1 LNHDA and CDR2 SQIVND (reference sequence). This CDR3 region has 14 residues. Written as DNA, the CDR3 is TGTGCCAGTATGCGGGGACTAGCGGGAGACGAGCAGTACTTC. Amino acid sequence: CASMRGLAGDEQYF.

This clone was picked up one time. The V and J genes are TRBV5-1 and TRBJ1-1, with TRBD1 as a possible D gene (5 bases). V was pared by 6 bases and J by 3 bases, with 12 bases between. The CDR3 contains 13 residues. Germline V gene sequence: CDR1 SGHRS, CDR2 YFSETQ. For the CDR3, the DNA is TGCGCCAGCACACCCCAGGGCTACACTGAAGCTTTCTTT. Protein product: CASTPQGYTEAFF.

The J gene is TRBJ2-7, the V gene TRBV28; D possibly corresponds to TRBD2 (7 bases). Trimming removed 7 bases at V and 6 bases at J, with 25 bases between. Germline V gene sequence: CDR1 MDHEN, CDR2 SYDVKM. There are 16 residues in the CDR3. The CDR3 protein is CASTIRGGARGLEQYF. DNA of the CDR3: TGTGCCAGCACCATCAGGGGAGGGGCGCGGGGGCTCGAGCAGTACTTC.

In this sample, this clone turned up many times. The gene calls are TRBV27 and TRBJ1-4; D uncertain. The CDR3 runs 16 residues. CDR1 is MNHEY and CDR2 is SMNVEV in the germline V gene (reference sequence). The V end lost 6 bases, the J end lost 0 bases, and 14 bases lay between the germline ends. CDR3 DNA sequence: TGTGCCAGCAGGCCCGGAGGGCGGGCAACTAATGAAAAACTGTTTTTT. Residues: CASRPGGRATNEKLFF.